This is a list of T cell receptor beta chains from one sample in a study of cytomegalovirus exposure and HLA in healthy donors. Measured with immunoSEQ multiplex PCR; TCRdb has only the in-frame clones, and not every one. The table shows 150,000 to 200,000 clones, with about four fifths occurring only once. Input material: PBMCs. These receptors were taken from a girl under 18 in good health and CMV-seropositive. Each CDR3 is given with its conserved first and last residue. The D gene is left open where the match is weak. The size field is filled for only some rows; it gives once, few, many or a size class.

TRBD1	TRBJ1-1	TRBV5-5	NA	CASSSTSGTGGRVTFF	TGTGCCAGCAGCTCCACTAGCGGGACAGGGGGCCGGGTTACTTTCTTT
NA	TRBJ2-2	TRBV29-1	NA	CSVEVPGANTGELFF	TGCAGCGTTGAAGTTCCAGGTGCGAACACCGGGGAGCTGTTTTTT
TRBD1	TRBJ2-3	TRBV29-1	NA	CSVGQGSTDTQYF	TGCAGCGTTGGACAGGGGAGCACAGATACGCAGTATTTT
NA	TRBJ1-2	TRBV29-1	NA	CSVARDKGGYTF	TGCAGCGTTGCCAGGGACAAGGGTGGCTACACCTTC
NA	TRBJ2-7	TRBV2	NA	CASREIYEQYF	TGTGCCAGCAGGGAGATTTACGAGCAGTACTTC
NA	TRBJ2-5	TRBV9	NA	CASSVSSQETQYF	TGTGCCAGCAGCGTCTCGAGCCAAGAGACCCAGTACTTC
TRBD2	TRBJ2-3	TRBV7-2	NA	CASSPWTSGNADTQYF	TGTGCCAGCAGCCCCTGGACTAGCGGGAACGCAGATACGCAGTATTTT
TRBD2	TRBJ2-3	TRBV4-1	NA	CASSRVLAGGTDTQYF	TGCGCCAGCAGCCGGGTACTAGCGGGGGGTACAGATACGCAGTATTTT
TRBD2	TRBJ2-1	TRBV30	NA	CAWSPLTSGGAGEQFF	TGTGCCTGGAGTCCACTGACTAGCGGGGGGGCGGGTGAGCAGTTCTTC
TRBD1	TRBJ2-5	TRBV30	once	CAWGQAKETQYF	TGTGCTTGGGGACAGGCAAAAGAGACCCAGTACTTC
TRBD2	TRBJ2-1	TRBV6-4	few	CASSDEAGGLGEQFF	TGTGCCAGCAGTGACGAAGCGGGGGGGCTTGGTGAGCAGTTCTTC
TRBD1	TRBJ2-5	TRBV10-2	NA	CASSRDRPKETQYF	TGCGCCAGCAGTCGGGACAGACCAAAAGAGACCCAGTACTTC
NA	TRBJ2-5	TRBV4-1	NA	CASSLGLGETQYF	TGCGCCAGCAGTCTTGGACTCGGAGAGACCCAGTACTTC
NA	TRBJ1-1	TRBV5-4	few	CASSKLTNTEAFF	TGTGCCAGCAGCAAACTTACCAACACTGAAGCTTTCTTT